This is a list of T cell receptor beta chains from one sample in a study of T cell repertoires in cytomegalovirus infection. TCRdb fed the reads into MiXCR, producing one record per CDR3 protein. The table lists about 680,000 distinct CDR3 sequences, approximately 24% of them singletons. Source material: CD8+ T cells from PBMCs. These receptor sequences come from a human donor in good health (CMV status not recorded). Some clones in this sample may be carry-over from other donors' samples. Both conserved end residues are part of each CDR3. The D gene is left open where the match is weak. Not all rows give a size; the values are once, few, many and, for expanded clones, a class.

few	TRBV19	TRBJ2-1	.	TGTGCCAGTAGCCCGATGGCCCTCTACAATGAGCAGTTCTTC	CASSPMALYNEQFF
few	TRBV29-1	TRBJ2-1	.	TGCAGCGTAGAGGGGGGGTTAGGCAATGAGCAGTTCTTC	CSVEGGLGNEQFF
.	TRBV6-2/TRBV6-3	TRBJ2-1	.	TGTGCCAGCAGGGGGGACGGACCCTTTGGAGAGCAGTTCTTC	CASRGDGPFGEQFF
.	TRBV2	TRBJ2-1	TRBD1	TGTGCCACCGAAGGGACAGGGGAGGTGCAGTTCTTC	CATEGTGEVQFF
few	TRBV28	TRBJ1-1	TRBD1	TGTGCCAGCAGTCCCGGGGACAGGGGATACACTGAAGCTTTCTTT	CASSPGDRGYTEAFF
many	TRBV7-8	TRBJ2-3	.	TGTGCCAGCAGCTTAGCCCTCGGGGCCGAGGAAAAGTCAGATACGCAGTATTTT	CASSLALGAEEKSDTQYF
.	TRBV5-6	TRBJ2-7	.	TGTGCCAGCAGCTTCCGGGACGTTCCCTACGAGCAGTACTTC	CASSFRDVPYEQYF
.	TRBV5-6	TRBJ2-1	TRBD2	TGTGCCAGCAGCTCTGGACTAGGCATCCCCTCCCAGTTCTTC	CASSSGLGIPSQFF
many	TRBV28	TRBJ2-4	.	TGTGCCAGCAGTTCACCCCTTGATGGGCTAGCCAAAAACATTCAGTACTTC	CASSSPLDGLAKNIQYF
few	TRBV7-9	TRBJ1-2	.	TGTGCCAGCAGCTCATCCATGGATACGTACTATGGCTACACCTTC	CASSSSMDTYYGYTF
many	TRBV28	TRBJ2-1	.	TGTGCCAGCAGGCCGCCGGGCCCCTACAATGAGCAGTTCTTC	CASRPPGPYNEQFF
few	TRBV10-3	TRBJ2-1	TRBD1	TGTGCCATCAGACCGGGACAGGGGGCAGGGGAGCAGTTCTTC	CAIRPGQGAGEQFF
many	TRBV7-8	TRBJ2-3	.	TGTGCCAGCAGTCAAATTCCAGGCAACACAGATACGCAGTATTTT	CASSQIPGNTDTQYF
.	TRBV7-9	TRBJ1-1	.	TGTGCCAGCAGCTTAGCGATATTCGCGATTGGCGGCACTGAAGCTTTCTTT	CASSLAIFAIGGTEAFF
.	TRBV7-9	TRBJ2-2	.	TGTGCCAGCACCACCGTGGGGGACATCGGGGAGCTGTTTTTT	CASTTVGDIGELFF
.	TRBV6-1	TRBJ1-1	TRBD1	TGTGCCAGCAGGAAAACACAGGGGTGGGACACTGAAGCTTTCTTT	CASRKTQGWDTEAFF
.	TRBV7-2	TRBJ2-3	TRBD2	TGTGCCAGCTGGGGGGGTGGCACAGATACGCAGTATTTT	CASWGGGTDTQYF
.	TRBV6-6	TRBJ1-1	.	TGTGCCAGCACCCATCCTTTCGAAGTGAACACTGAGGCTTTCTTT	CASTHPFEVNTEAFF
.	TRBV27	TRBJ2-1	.	TGTGCCAGCACCACCAAGCAAATCGGGTCGAAATACAATGAGCAGTTCTTC	CASTTKQIGSKYNEQFF
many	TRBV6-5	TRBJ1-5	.	TGTGCCAGCAGACCACAGGGACTCAATCAGCCCCAGCATTTT	CASRPQGLNQPQHF
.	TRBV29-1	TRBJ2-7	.	TGCAGCGTTGAAGAGGACATAGCCTACGAGCAGTACTTC	CSVEEDIAYEQYF
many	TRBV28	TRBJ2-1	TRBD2	TGTGCCAGCAGCTGGCCCGGGGGGGATGAGCAGTTCTTC	CASSWPGGDEQFF
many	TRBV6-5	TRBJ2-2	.	TGTGCCAGCAGTTACTCGGCGGCCATCACCGGGGAGCTGTTTTTT	CASSYSAAITGELFF
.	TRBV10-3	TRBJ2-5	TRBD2	TGTGCCATCAGTAGCGGGGGGGCCCTGGAGACCCAGTACTTC	CAISSGGALETQYF
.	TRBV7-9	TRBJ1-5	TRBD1	TGTGCCAACAGCACGACGGACAGGGGAAGCAATCAGCCCCAGCATTTT	CANSTTDRGSNQPQHF
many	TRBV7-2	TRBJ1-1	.	TGTGCCAGCAGCCGCAGACGCACTGAAGCTTTCTTT	CASSRRRTEAFF
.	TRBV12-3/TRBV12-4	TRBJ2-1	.	TGTGCCAGCGGTGAGGCCTCCTACAATGAGCAGTTCTTC	CASGEASYNEQFF
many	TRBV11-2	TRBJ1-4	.	TGTGCCAGCAGCTCCTTTACAAGGGATAATGAAAAACTGTTTTTT	CASSSFTRDNEKLFF
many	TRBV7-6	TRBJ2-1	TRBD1	TGTGCCAGCAGAGCCGGGGACAGTTACAATGAGCAGTTCTTC	CASRAGDSYNEQFF
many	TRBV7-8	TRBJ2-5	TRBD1	TGTGCCAGCAGCCGACGGGGACAGGCCCTCCAAGAGACCCAGTACTTC	CASSRRGQALQETQYF
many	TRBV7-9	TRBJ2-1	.	TGTGCCAGCAGCTCCGACAGCTTGTCCTACAATGAGCAGTTCTTC	CASSSDSLSYNEQFF
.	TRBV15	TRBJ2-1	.	TGTGCCACCAGCTGGATACATGGAACACCCTACAATGAGCAGTTCTTC	CATSWIHGTPYNEQFF
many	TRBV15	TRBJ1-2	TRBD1	TGTGCCACCAGCAGTCGGACAGGCTCTTATGGCTACACCTTC	CATSSRTGSYGYTF
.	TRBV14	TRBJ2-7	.	TGTGCCAGCAGCCAAGGGTGGGGCGACTACGAGCAGTACTTC	CASSQGWGDYEQYF
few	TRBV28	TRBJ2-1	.	TGTGCCAGCAGGGCCGGGACGAGGGAAAATGAGCAGTTCTTC	CASRAGTRENEQFF
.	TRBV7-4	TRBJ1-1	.	TGTGCCAGCAGCTTAAAGGGGCTGGACACGGTGGAAGCTTTCTTT	CASSLKGLDTVEAFF
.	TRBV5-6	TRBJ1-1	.	TGTACCAGCAGCTTGGGAAGGGGAGCTTTCTTT	CTSSLGRGAFF
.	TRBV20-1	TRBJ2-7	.	TGCAGTGCTGCAAATCCGCGGGGGCCGACCCACGAGCAGTACTTC	CSAANPRGPTHEQYF